The 9 T cell receptor beta chains reported below all come from one sample, sequenced in a study of blood T cell repertoires in COVID-19. Some clones are missing from TCRdb's copy, which holds only in-frame ones; the method was immunoSEQ multiplex PCR. Of 260,000 or so clones listed, 82% were seen once; the top ten hold approximately 4.5%. The sequencing sample was made of peripheral blood. The receptors were sampled from a woman aged 70 to 79 with acute or convalescent COVID-19.

This chain connects TRBV24-1 to TRBJ2-1; 9 bases are a match to TRBD2. CDR3 size: 17 residues. The germline V gene has CDR1 KGHDR and CDR2 SFDVKD. The V and J ends lost 2 bases and 4 bases, in that order; junction bases with no gene match: 8. The CDR3 DNA is TGTGCCACCAGTGATTCGGAAGCGGGGGGCCTTTACAATGAGCAGTTCTTC. Translated, it gives CATSDSEAGGLYNEQFF.

The chain recombines TRBV19 with TRBJ2-7; D remains unclear. Germline assignment: CDR1 LNHDA and CDR2 SQIVND (reference sequence). The CDR3 length is 14 residues. V was shortened by 1 base and J by 0 bases, with 7 bases between the two germline ends. The CDR3 is CASSIGGSSYEQYF. The DNA of the CDR3 is TGTGCCAGTAGTATAGGCGGCAGCTCCTACGAGCAGTACTTC.

DNA for the CDR3: TGTGCCAGCAGCTGGACAGGGGGTTCCTATGGCTACACCTTC. Translating it yields CASSWTGGSYGYTF. The genes are TRBV6-2 or TRBV6-3 and TRBJ1-2; 10 bases map to TRBD1. With 6 bases clipped from V and 4 bases from J, the junction kept 5 bases outside the gene matches. CDR1 is MNHEY, CDR2 SVGEGT, per germline. This CDR3 has 14 amino acids.

The chain combines TRBV5-1 with TRBJ2-5, with 9 bases identical to TRBD1. The CDR3 runs to 15 residues. V lost 4 bases, J lost 4 bases, and 8 bases stayed unmatched. Germline CDR1 reads SGHRS; CDR2 reads YFSETQ. CDR3 coding DNA: TGCGCCAGCAGCCGTGCGACAGGGGGAGGAGAGACCCAGTACTTC. Translating it yields CASSRATGGGETQYF.

The gene calls are TRBV4-3 and TRBJ2-2; 9 bases are shared with TRBD2. V shed 0 bases and J 5 bases; nucleotides not matched to a gene: 10. The CDR3 length is 18 residues. Germline V gene lookup returns CDR1 LGHNA and CDR2 YSLEER. In DNA form, the CDR3 reads TGCGCCAGCAGCCAAGACGGGGTCACTAGCGGGTTAACCGGGGAGCTGTTTTTT. Translation: CASSQDGVTSGLTGELFF.

V usage is TRBV5-6 and J usage is TRBJ1-2; the D gene is possibly TRBD1 (5 bases). V lost 7 bases and J lost 1, with 8 bases in between. Per the germline V gene, CDR1 is SGHDT and CDR2 is YYEEEE. There are 12 residues in the CDR3. CDR3 in amino acids: CASRQLNYGYTF. Written as DNA, the CDR3 is TGTGCCAGCCGACAGCTTAACTATGGCTACACCTTC.

This clone was counted between two and nine times. V usage is TRBV5-5 and J usage is TRBJ2-3; possible D gene TRBD2, 5 bases. The CDR3 length is 15 residues. Trimming took 4 bases from V and 3 from J, leaving 15 bases between them. Germline CDR1 and CDR2: SGHKS and YYEKEE (reference sequence). This CDR3 is CASSLPGGRTDTQYF. CDR3 DNA sequence: TGTGCCAGCAGCCTACCGGGCGGGCGAACAGATACGCAGTATTTT.

This clone was seen only a few times. The chain has TRBV12-3 or TRBV12-4 and TRBJ1-5; no reliable D call. Deletions cut 6 bases from V and 11 bases from J, with 14 bases between. The CDR3 length is 12 residues. CDR3 in amino acids: CASRSRWSAQHF. The CDR3 region has the DNA TGTGCCAGCAGGTCCCGCTGGTCAGCCCAGCATTTT.

This clone was counted only a few times. This chain links TRBV14 with TRBJ1-4; maybe TRBD1 (5 bases). V was clipped by 4 bases and J by 8 bases, with 11 bases between them. Germline assignment: CDR1 SGHDN and CDR2 FVKESK. CDR3 length: 13 amino acids. DNA of the CDR3: TGTGCCAGCAGCCGACAGTTGAGAGAAAAACTGTTTTTT. Protein product: CASSRQLREKLFF.